This section outlines one T cell receptor (beta chain) sequence together with its context. Antigen specificity is unknown. Sequenced by immunoSEQ multiplex PCR; TCRdb stores in-frame clones only, minus some. The table has about 800,000 clones, 90% to 97% seen once. The data belong to a study of shared clonotypes between healthy human individuals. At the level of the study: Each donor contributed plates that comprised three CD4 naive, three CD4 memory, two CD8 naive and one CD8 memory.

CD45RO-negative, CCR7-selected cells formed the naive CD8 fraction, which excluded terminally differentiated effector memory CD45RA+ cells. Among the donors, all were Caucasian adults who lived in Nashville, Tennessee. V was clipped by 4 bases and J by 0 bases, with 12 bases between them. Germline assignment: CDR1 SGHRS and CDR2 YFSETQ. The length of the CDR3 is 15 residues. Study-wide findings and caveats: Tissues were not sampled, only blood, and their repertoires likely differ. Non-shared clonotypes displayed generation probabilities falling below those of clonotypes present in all four donors.

The receptor comes from a young man in good health. The chain couples TRBV5-1 to TRBJ2-3; D is unclear. The sample was naive CD8+ T cells sorted from blood. CDR3 bases: TGCGCCAGCAGCCTACCCCCGTCCAGCACAGATACGCAGTATTTT. Translated: CASSLPPSSTDTQYF.